The text below deals with one T cell receptor beta chain. A read error may explain this, as a much larger clone is one base away. Specified time point: newly diagnosed GD, antithyroid drugs for less than 3 months. Making the TCR library involved RNA that had been extracted from PBMCs. Arm-PCR of CDR3 regions and iRepertoire HTBI primers were the basis on which TCR beta libraries were built. TCRdb called the multiplex PCR reads again in MiXCR, with one record for every CDR3 protein. The sample gives around 450,000 distinct CDR3 sequences, 15% of which show up once; about 7.8% is in the top ten. The data originate from a study of regulatory T cells in long-lasting Graves disease. The overall study: Antithyroid drug intake by newly diagnosed Graves' patients had lasted under 3 months.

The same data also contributed to another study, on T cells in Graves' hyperthyroidism and ophthalmopathy. From that second work: The study used the HTBI primer set for a first-round RT-PCR of the TCR CDR3.

The TCR comes from a woman in her thirties or forties with Graves disease. The specimen was peripheral blood mononuclear cells (PBMCs), collected at new diagnosis, from a patient treated with antithyroid drugs.

CDR3 nucleotides: TGTGCCGGCGGGACAGGGGGCGGGACTGAAGCTTTCTTT. As protein: CAGGTGGGTEAFF. The chain employs TRBV2 and TRBJ1-1, with TRBD1 matching 12 bases. The length of the CDR3 is 13 residues. V gave up 11 bases and J gave up 5 bases; unmatched junction bases: 6. From germline, CDR1 is SNHLY and CDR2 FYNNEI.